Below, 12 T cell receptor beta chains from the same sample are listed, as sequenced in a study of blood T cells in healthy people across ages. For the second PCR, which ran for 7 to 11 cycles, a sample-barcoded 5' primer and a J-beta primer mix were used. TCRdb reprocessed the 5' RACE reads with MiXCR, giving one entry per CDR3 protein. The data contain about 1.4 million distinct CDR3 sequences, approximately 59% of them singletons. Sequenced input: blood. Receptor source: a man aged 18 to 30 in good health.

To note about this clonotype: One junction end does not reproduce the germline sequence, and a read error may be involved. CDR3 residues: CTSSEETTVYGYTF. The DNA for the CDR3 is TGTACCAGCAGCGAAGAGACAACGGTCTATGGCTACACCTTC. The V and J genes are TRBV4-2 and TRBJ1-2, with D unresolved. This CDR3 has 14 residues. Germline V lookup: CDR1 LGHNA, CDR2 YNFKEQ.

This clonotype was seen more than once but under ten times. The rearrangement joins TRBV6-2 or TRBV6-3 to TRBJ2-1; 12 bases fit TRBD1. The V segment lost 11 bases and the J segment 9 bases; nucleotides outside the gene matches: 11. Germline lookup yields CDR1 MNHEY and CDR2 SVGEGT. This CDR3 is 14 amino acids long. The DNA of the CDR3 is TGTGCCGGAGGGACAGGGGGCTTTTCTGGTGAGCAGTTCTTC. Its translation: CAGGTGGFSGEQFF.

Many counts were recorded for this clonotype. The chain joins TRBV25-1 to TRBJ1-1, with TRBD1 identical over 7 bases. V dropped 10 bases and J dropped 2; count of bases not matched to a gene: 7. Per germline, CDR1 MGHDK and CDR2 SYGVNS. The CDR3 sequence is 13 residues long. DNA for the CDR3: TGTGCCACAAGGGACAGACCAAACACTGAAGCTTTCTTT. Encoded protein: CATRDRPNTEAFF. The whole variable domain, remainder taken from reference TRBV25-1 and TRBJ1-1, is EADIYQTPRYLVIGTGKKITLECSQTMGHDKMYWYQQDPGMELHLIHYSYGVNSTEKGDLSSESTVSRIRTEHFPLTLESARPSHTSQYLCATRDRPNTEAFFGQGTRLTVV.

The chain uses TRBV7-9 and TRBJ2-3; 9 bases fit TRBD1. Trimming took 4 bases from V and 0 from J; bases not matched to a gene: 5. The CDR3 is made up of 16 amino acids. The germline V gene has CDR1 SEHNR and CDR2 FQNEAQ (reference sequence). CDR3 sequence (DNA): TGTGCCAGCAGCTCAGTCGGACAGGGGAGCACAGATACGCAGTATTTT. It translates to CASSSVGQGSTDTQYF.

V usage is TRBV6-5 and J usage is TRBJ2-5, with D maybe TRBD1 (5 bases). The CDR3 has 15 amino acids. V was cut by 0 bases and J by 0 bases, with 8 bases left in between. From germline, CDR1 is MNHEY and CDR2 SVGAGI. In nucleotides, the CDR3 is TGTGCCAGCAGTTACTCGATAGGGGACCAAGAGACCCAGTACTTC. Residues: CASSYSIGDQETQYF.

The V call is TRBV6-2 or TRBV6-3, the J call TRBJ2-3, with 10 nucleotides matching TRBD1. Looked up from germline, CDR1 is MNHEY and CDR2 is SVGEGT. The CDR3 loop spans 18 amino acids. J gave up 6 bases and V 1 base, and 13 bases lay outside the gene matches. CDR3 protein: CASSYFPTGGTHTDTQYF. As DNA, the CDR3 is TGTGCCAGCAGTTACTTCCCGACAGGGGGCACTCACACGGATACGCAGTATTTT.

The V gene is TRBV24-1, the J gene TRBJ2-2; a weak D match, TRBD2 (6 bases). The germline gives CDR1 KGHDR, CDR2 SFDVKD. The CDR3 has 14 amino acids. V dropped 6 bases and J dropped 4 bases, with 11 bases sitting between them. CDR3 sequence reads: CATSQAGGTGELFF. CDR3 DNA sequence: TGTGCCACCAGTCAGGCCGGGGGCACCGGGGAGCTGTTTTTT.

This rearrangement joins TRBV6-2 or TRBV6-3 to TRBJ2-4; D tentatively fits TRBD1 or TRBD2 (5 bases each). Germline V gene sequence: CDR1 MNHEY, CDR2 SVGEGT. V was clipped by 4 bases and J by 2 bases, with 12 bases between them. The CDR3 consists of 15 residues. Written as DNA, the CDR3 is TGTGCCAGCAGTTTGGCAGGGACGACCAAAAACATTCAGTACTTC. Its protein product is CASSLAGTTKNIQYF.

This sequence joins TRBV25-1 and TRBJ2-6; TRBD1 matches 7 bases. Germline V gene data show CDR1 as MGHDK and CDR2 as SYGVNS. The V gene end was trimmed by 4 bases and the J gene end by 0 bases; junction bases not matched to a gene: 12. The CDR3 length is 19 residues. The CDR3: CASSAPDRRILSGANVLTF. The DNA of the CDR3 is TGTGCCAGCAGTGCACCGGACAGGCGAATACTCTCTGGGGCCAACGTCCTGACTTTC.

This clonotype was counted ten times or more. The chain uses TRBV4-2 and TRBJ2-3, with D tentatively TRBD2 (6 bases). Germline lookup yields CDR1 LGHNA and CDR2 YNFKEQ. The CDR3 runs to 17 residues. The V end lost 0 bases, the J end lost 2 bases, and 15 bases lay between the germline ends. For the CDR3, the DNA is TGTGCCAGCAGCCAAGATATTCGGGGGTCCTACACAGATACGCAGTATTTT. As protein: CASSQDIRGSYTDTQYF.

The chain has TRBV7-9 and TRBJ2-7; 8 bases match TRBD2. There are 15 residues in the CDR3. CDR1 and CDR2 (germline): SEHNR, FQNEAQ (reference sequence). Unmatched junction bases numbered 9, after V lost 5 bases and J lost 3 bases. Here the CDR3 reads CASSGGRLEYYEQYF. CDR3 in DNA: TGTGCCAGCAGCGGCGGGAGGCTGGAGTACTACGAGCAGTACTTC.

The V and J genes are TRBV29-1 and TRBJ2-5; D not certain. The CDR3 runs to 11 residues. The germline V and J ends were trimmed by 4 bases and 8 bases, with 11 bases remaining between them. CDR1 is SQVTM and CDR2 is ANQGSEA in the germline V gene. CDR3 sequence (DNA): TGCAGCGTTGTCGTCTTGGGCACCCAGTACTTC. Amino acids: CSVVVLGTQYF.